The rows below give T cell receptor beta chains drawn from one sample of a study of cytomegalovirus exposure and HLA in healthy donors. The assay was immunoSEQ multiplex PCR, and TCRdb's table has in-frame clones only and misses some. The sample has 100,000 to 150,000 clones, roughly 78% seen once; the top ten hold roughly a tenth. Sequenced sample: PBMCs. Source of these receptors: a man younger than 45 in good health and CMV-seropositive. Each CDR3 is given without its conserved first and last residue. Each record gives: D gene, J gene, V gene, CDR3 protein. A D gene is named only where the DNA matches it firmly.

>.|TRBJ1-2|TRBV6-5
ASREQGLRGYT
>.|TRBJ1-2|TRBV28
ASRLPTGSGYGYT
>.|TRBJ2-7|TRBV4-2
ASSQVAGPYEQY
>TRBD1|TRBJ1-2|TRBV6-5
ASRRTGGNYGYT
>.|TRBJ1-1|TRBV5-1
ASSNGRGTAFTEAF
>TRBD1|TRBJ2-1|TRBV4-2
ASSQGQQGDEQF
>TRBD2|TRBJ2-7|TRBV7-8
ASSLGLAEIYEQY
>.|TRBJ1-1|TRBV15
ATSAPGVTEAF
>TRBD1|TRBJ1-2|TRBV30
AIHRGTNYGYT
>.|TRBJ1-2|TRBV6-5
ASSYSSTAYGYT
>.|TRBJ2-5|TRBV27
ASSSDRSSETQY
>TRBD1|TRBJ1-5|TRBV5-4
ASSLRDSPYSNQPQH
>TRBD1|TRBJ1-3|TRBV10-3
AISVGTGPGNTIY
>.|TRBJ2-7|TRBV18
ASSYTDEQY
>TRBD1|TRBJ2-7|TRBV19
ATRPGAGQGYYEQY
>.|TRBJ2-2|TRBV5-1
ASRLATDTGELF
>.|TRBJ2-3|TRBV7-2
ASSLGAWDTQY
>TRBD1|TRBJ1-2|TRBV10-3
AISAGTGKKAIPSNYGYT
>.|TRBJ2-7|TRBV6-5
ASGGGLPPYEQY
>TRBD1|TRBJ1-4|TRBV27
ASSPISTGTGSEKLF
>TRBD2|TRBJ2-1|TRBV27
ASSSLVSGTFYNEQF
>TRBD1|TRBJ2-7|TRBV7-6
ASSAIGGQTYEQY
>.|TRBJ2-5|TRBV13
ASSFSSNQETQY
>.|TRBJ1-5|TRBV6-1
ATEFGGAIAQPQH
>.|TRBJ1-2|TRBV4-2
ASSPEAGKAPYGYT
>.|TRBJ2-5|TRBV7-2
ASSLIGGVYETQY
>TRBD2|TRBJ2-4|TRBV7-2
ASSLLLFSGSKGNIQY
>TRBD2|TRBJ2-5|TRBV13
ASSLGLAGETQY
>TRBD1|TRBJ2-5|TRBV28
ASSQTGAQETQY
>.|TRBJ2-3|TRBV9
ASSRRGGPLTDTQY
>.|TRBJ2-7|TRBV5-1
ASSFSGGAYEQY
>.|TRBJ2-7|TRBV7-7
ASSRSRDPSHEQY